The 14 T cell receptor beta chains below were found in one sample sequenced in a study of blood T cell repertoires in COVID-19. Assay used: immunoSEQ multiplex PCR; TCRdb lists only in-frame clones, some missing. This repertoire shows approximately 190,000 clones, about 85% found once; its top ten account for 15% to 20%. Input material: peripheral blood. The origin of the receptors is a human donor in a cohort sampled during active COVID-19.

This clone was detected only once. The chain recombines TRBV11-2 with TRBJ2-7; 8 bases align to TRBD1. Germline values: CDR1 SGHAT, CDR2 FQNNGV. V was pared by 3 bases and J by 6 bases, with 4 bases of the junction left unmatched. The length of the CDR3 is 13 residues. The CDR3: CASSLDRASEQYV. CDR3 coding DNA: TGTGCCAGCAGCTTGGACAGGGCGAGCGAGCAGTACGTC.

The chain joins TRBV5-6 to TRBJ1-1; 7 bases are shared with TRBD1. Trimming removed 1 base from V and 8 bases from J; junction bases left unmatched: 8. CDR1 and CDR2 from the germline V gene are SGHDT and YYEEEE. CDR3 length: 14 amino acids. DNA for the CDR3: TGTGCCAGCAGCTTGCTTCAACAGGGGAGGGAAGCTTTCTTT. Its protein product is CASSLLQQGREAFF.

The V gene is TRBV7-2, the J gene TRBJ2-3, with a tentative D call TRBD2 (5 bases). This CDR3 comprises 16 residues. V was shortened by 5 bases and J by 0 bases, with 15 bases between the two germline ends. Germline assignment: CDR1 SGHTA and CDR2 FQGNSA. CDR3 residues: CASSVRGAASTDTQYF. The CDR3 DNA follows: TGTGCCAGCAGCGTCCGTGGAGCGGCTAGCACAGATACGCAGTATTTT.

The gene calls are TRBV6-5 and TRBJ1-2, with 7 positions matching TRBD1. The CDR3 consists of 14 residues. The trim removed 6 bases at V and 8 bases at J, leaving 12 bases unmatched. CDR1 and CDR2 from the germline V gene are MNHEY and SVGAGI. CDR3 region: CASRQTGATGGYTF. CDR3 coding DNA: TGTGCCAGCAGACAAACAGGGGCCACCGGGGGCTACACCTTC.

The chain has TRBV6-6 and TRBJ2-7, with D maybe TRBD1 (6 bases). V lost 0 bases, J lost 0 bases, and 6 bases lay in between. The CDR3 extends over 14 amino acids. The germline CDR1 and CDR2 sequences are MNHNY and SVGAGI (reference sequence). The CDR3: CASSYSDSSYEQYV. CDR3 in DNA: TGTGCCAGCAGTTACTCGGACAGCTCCTACGAGCAGTACGTC.

J is TRBJ1-5 and V is TRBV27; D remains unclear. Trimming stripped 3 bases from V and 7 bases from J, with 10 bases between. The germline gives CDR1 MNHEY, CDR2 SMNVEV (reference sequence). CDR3 length: 13 amino acids. CDR3 bases: TGTGCCAGCAGTTTTGGGCCGCGCCAGCCCCAGCATTTT. Protein: CASSFGPRQPQHF.

V gene TRBV2 combines with J gene TRBJ1-5, with 7 bases that match TRBD1. With 6 bases clipped from V and 5 bases from J, the junction kept 7 bases outside the gene matches. Germline CDR1 is SNHLY and CDR2 is FYNNEI. There are 14 residues in the CDR3. For the CDR3, the DNA is TGTGCCAGCAGGGACAGCCAGGGGGATCAGCCCCAGCATTTT. This codes for CASRDSQGDQPQHF.

The J gene is TRBJ1-4, the V gene TRBV2; a possible D gene is TRBD1 (5 bases). The CDR3 runs 17 residues. Trimming removed 8 bases at V and 3 bases at J, with 22 bases between. In germline, CDR1 is SNHLY, CDR2 FYNNEI. CDR3 sequence: CASRWRQGGLANEKLFF. In DNA, the CDR3 is TGTGCCAGCCGCTGGCGCCAGGGAGGGTTGGCTAATGAAAAACTGTTTTTT.

Note on this clone: The sample holds other DNA sequences that translate to the same CDR3. This sequence joins TRBV18 and TRBJ2-2; D is possibly TRBD2 (6 bases). CDR1 is KGHSH, CDR2 LQKENI, per germline. The CDR3 covers 13 residues. The V gene lost 3 bases and the J gene lost 6 bases, with 8 bases spanning the gap. The chain's CDR3 is CASSPREAGELFF. The DNA for the CDR3 is TGTGCCAGCTCACCTAGGGAGGCCGGGGAGCTGTTTTTT.

The chain joins TRBV6-2 or TRBV6-3 to TRBJ1-5; 7 positions agree with TRBD1. Trimming took 6 bases from V and 5 from J; bases not matched to a gene: 7. CDR1 and CDR2 from the germline V gene are MNHEY and SVGEGT. The CDR3 runs 14 residues. CDR3 region: CASSTQGSYQPQHF. Written as DNA, the CDR3 is TGTGCCAGCAGCACACAGGGGTCGTATCAGCCCCAGCATTTT.

The CDR3 DNA sequence: TGTGCCAGCAGTTCGGGCAGGGCCGACTACAATGAGCAGTTCTTC. It yields the protein CASSSGRADYNEQFF. The gene calls are TRBV6-6 and TRBJ2-1, with a tentative D call TRBD1 (5 bases). With 4 bases removed from V and 3 bases from J, the gap between germline ends came to 13 bases. The CDR3 is 15 residues long. Germline assignment: CDR1 MNHNY and CDR2 SVGAGI (reference sequence).

The chain recombines TRBV25-1 with TRBJ2-6, with 9 bases aligning to TRBD1. The ends lost 6 bases at V and 1 base at J; junction bases unmatched: 10. Germline values: CDR1 MGHDK, CDR2 SYGVNS. There are 18 residues in the CDR3. CDR3 in amino acids: CASSAGDRETSGANVLTF. In DNA, the CDR3 is TGTGCCAGCAGCGCCGGGGACAGGGAGACGTCTGGGGCCAACGTCCTGACTTTC.

The chain recombines TRBV10-3 with TRBJ1-1; a possible D gene is TRBD1 (6 bases). The germline V gene encodes CDR1 ENHRY and CDR2 SYGVKD. Deletions cut 3 bases from V and 1 base from J, with 9 bases between. This CDR3 contains 14 residues. The CDR3, as DNA: TGTGCCATCAGTGACCCGGACAGGAACACTGAAGCTTTCTTT. This gives the protein CAISDPDRNTEAFF.

The gene calls are TRBV7-8 and TRBJ2-1; unclear D gene. Germline-derived CDR1 and CDR2 are SGHVS and FQNEAQ. Trimming left V 2 bases short and J 8 bases short, with 4 bases between. The CDR3 sequence is 11 residues long. The CDR3 reads CASSLYHEQFF. The CDR3 coding sequence is TGTGCCAGCAGCTTATATCATGAGCAGTTCTTC.